This T cell receptor (beta chain) originates from a study of blood T cell repertoires in COVID-19. Trimming at V came to 0 bases and at J to 4 bases, leaving 1 base not matched to a gene. This CDR3 comprises 14 residues. In germline, CDR1 is SGDLS, CDR2 YYNGEE. Original methodology: Amplification of reference gene primers was used by the study to estimate nucleated cell counts. Sequencing used immunoSEQ multiplex PCR; TCRdb keeps in-frame clones, though not all of them. For V, J and clone size, that table is used; D and trimming come from the DNA. The sample yields about 210,000 clones, about nine tenths seen once.

The TCR sequence derives from a man aged 25 to 45 in a cohort exposed to, infected with or recovered from COVID-19 (not recorded which). Sequenced material: PBMCs or T cells enriched from blood (not recorded which). This chain connects TRBV9 to TRBJ2-1, with TRBD2 matching 7 bases. This CDR3 is CASSVEAGYNEQFF. CDR3 in DNA: TGTGCCAGCAGCGTAGAAGCGGGATACAATGAGCAGTTCTTC.